This T cell receptor (beta chain) originates from a study of cytomegalovirus exposure and HLA in healthy donors. In the PCR, 60 Vbeta and 13 Jbeta primers were used. The method was immunoSEQ multiplex PCR; TCRdb's version includes in-frame clones alone and lacks a portion of them. The sample lists fewer than 130,000 clones; about 83% were seen once. The CDR3 consists of 13 residues. Germline V CDR1 and CDR2: SGHRS, YFSETQ. V was pared by 0 bases and J by 6 bases, with 3 bases of the junction left unmatched. The V and J genes are TRBV5-1 and TRBJ2-7; 7 bases are a match to TRBD1. This TCR derives from a female donor in good health and CMV-seropositive. Sequencing was performed on PBMCs. DNA of the CDR3: TGCGCCAGCAGCTTGGCAGGGGGTCCCGAGCAGTACTTC. Its translation: CASSLAGGPEQYF.